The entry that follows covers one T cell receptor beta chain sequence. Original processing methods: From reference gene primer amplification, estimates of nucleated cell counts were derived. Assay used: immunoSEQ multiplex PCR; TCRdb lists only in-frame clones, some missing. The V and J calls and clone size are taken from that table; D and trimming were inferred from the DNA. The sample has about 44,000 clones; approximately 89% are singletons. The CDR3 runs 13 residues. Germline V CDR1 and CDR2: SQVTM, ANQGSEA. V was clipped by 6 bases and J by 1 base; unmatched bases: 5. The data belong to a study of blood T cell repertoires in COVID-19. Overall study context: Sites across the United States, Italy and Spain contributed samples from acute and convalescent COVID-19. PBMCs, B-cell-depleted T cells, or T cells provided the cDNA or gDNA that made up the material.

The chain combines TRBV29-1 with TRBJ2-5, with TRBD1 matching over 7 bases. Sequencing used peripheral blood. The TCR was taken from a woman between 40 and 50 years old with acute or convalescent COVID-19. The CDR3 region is CSVTGQLQETQYF. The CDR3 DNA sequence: TGCAGCGTGACGGGACAGCTCCAAGAGACCCAGTACTTC.